The sequence of this T cell receptor (beta chain) was determined in a study of blood T cell repertoires in COVID-19. Study in general: PBMCs, B-cell-depleted T cells, or T cells provided the cDNA or gDNA that made up the material.

Germline CDR1 is GTSNPN and CDR2 is SVGIG (reference sequence). V was pared by 2 bases and J by 9 bases, with 11 bases between. The CDR3 covers 12 residues. The study recruited people aged roughly 18 to 95 years across around 24 US areas. In the source study's methods: Estimation of nucleated cell counts relied on the amplification of reference gene primers. The data were produced by immunoSEQ multiplex PCR, yet TCRdb's version contains in-frame clones alone and is incomplete. That table gives V, J and clone size, and the DNA gave D and trimming. This table holds some 200,000 clones, 70% to 85% found once.

This chain connects TRBV30 to TRBJ2-1; TRBD2 might be the D (5 bases). Sequenced input: PBMCs or T cells enriched from blood (not recorded which). The origin of this receptor is a woman between 40 and 55 years old with acute COVID-19. The CDR3 sequence is CAWSTPRVEQFF. CDR3 DNA sequence: TGTGCCTGGAGTACCCCGCGGGTTGAGCAGTTCTTC. Full variable domain (rest looked up from reference TRBV30 and TRBJ2-1): SQTIHQWPATLVQPVGSPLSLECTVEGTSNPNLYWYRQAAGRGLQLLFYSVGIGQISSEVPQNLSASRPQDRQFILSSKKLLLSDSGFYLCAWSTPRVEQFFGPGTRLTVL.